Listed here is a single T cell receptor beta chain. The sample is drawn from a study of OX40 agonist ivuxolimab in advanced cancers. The CDR3 is made up of 11 amino acids. CDR1 is ENHRY and CDR2 is SYGVKD in the germline V gene. V lost 6 bases and J lost 4, with 7 bases in between. Some clones are missing from TCRdb's copy, which holds only in-frame ones; the method was immunoSEQ multiplex PCR. This table holds tens of thousands of clones, roughly 84% found once. Specimen: CD4+ or CD8+ T cells sorted from blood, collected in a trial of the OX40 agonist ivuxolimab. This TCR was recovered from an adult with an advanced solid tumor such as melanoma, head and neck, liver or kidney cancer. This chain connects TRBV10-3 to TRBJ2-7; D not resolved. CDR3 sequence: CAISRGYEQYF. DNA of the CDR3: TGTGCCATCAGCCGTGGTTACGAGCAGTACTTC.